One T cell receptor (beta chain) is described in this entry. In the study's own analysis: The assay estimated nucleated cells by amplifying reference gene primers. The assay was immunoSEQ multiplex PCR, and TCRdb's table has in-frame clones only and misses some. V, J and clone size are taken as reported in that table, and D and trimming were inferred from the DNA itself. This table holds 250,000 or so clones, about 89% found once. Enrollees, about 18 to 90 years old, lived in about two dozen US areas. Allocation to cohorts depended on clinical history reported by the participants. This sample was included in a study of blood T cell repertoires in COVID-19. About the study: Specimens from acute and convalescent COVID-19 originated in the United States, Italy and Spain.

The CDR3 totals 16 residues. Germline V gives CDR1 LNHDA, CDR2 SQIVND (reference sequence). The ends were cut back, 3 bases at V and 4 bases at J, with 16 bases in the middle. Specimen: PBMCs or T cells enriched from blood (not recorded which). The clonotype was recovered from a human donor in a cohort exposed to, infected with or recovered from COVID-19 (not recorded which). The donor label of this sample is uncertain. V gene TRBV19 combines with J gene TRBJ1-5; the D gene is possibly TRBD1 (5 bases). The CDR3 DNA reads TGTGCCAGTAGTATCTTCCAGGGTTCCGTAAATCAGCCCCAGCATTTT. It codes for CASSIFQGSVNQPQHF.